This T cell receptor (beta chain) is drawn from a study of T cell responses to AZD1222 COVID-19 vaccine. Study-wide background: Second doses were pooled across both intervals (about 4 or about 12 weeks).

This clone came up a few times. The antigen is undetermined. Profiled with immunoSEQ multiplex PCR; TCRdb holds only in-frame clones, not every one. The table has over 100,000 clones, 90% seen once. Study-wide results and limits: Only a handful of AZD1222 recipients, about six in all, had baseline seropositivity. Rises in breadth and depth of Spike-specific TCRs came after two AZD1222 doses. Repertoires were sampled only after the peak T cell response.

This TCR came from an adult in good health. The sequences come from peripheral blood, collected on day 0 of AZD1222 vaccination.

CDR3 DNA sequence: TGTGCCAGCAGCTACTCCGGAAATAATCAAGAGACCCAGTACTTC. Translated: CASSYSGNNQETQYF. This chain connects TRBV7-7 to TRBJ2-5; D remains ambiguous. Germline CDR1 reads SSHAT; CDR2 reads FNYEAQ (reference sequence). CDR3 length equals 15 residues. The ends were cut back, 4 bases at V and 2 bases at J, with 14 bases in the middle.